These T cell receptor beta chains were read from a single sample in a study of CD8 T cells in ankylosing spondylitis. TCRdb ran MiXCR on the 5' RACE reads and lists one entry per CDR3 protein. The sample has over 200,000 distinct CDR3 sequences; about 10% are singletons. Sequencing was carried out using blood, either unsorted or a sorted T cell fraction (not recorded which). Source of these receptors: a male donor with ankylosing spondylitis or in good health (not recorded which). Each CDR3 is given with its conserved first and last residue. Each record gives: CDR3 protein, J gene, V gene.

CASSPASPASGNTIYF	TRBJ1-3	TRBV7-8
CASSQRQGADTEAFF	TRBJ1-1	TRBV4-2
CSAPGQGLPQQYF	TRBJ2-7	TRBV20-1
CSVLAIDPSGGYTF	TRBJ1-2	TRBV29-1
CASSHPDEKLFF	TRBJ1-4	TRBV5-5
CSARVGGGAGEDTQYF	TRBJ2-3	TRBV20-1
CASSPRTGSSEQYF	TRBJ2-7	TRBV7-9
CATSRGGGALNEQFF	TRBJ2-1	TRBV15
CASSLDPGQINQPQHF	TRBJ1-5	TRBV12-3/TRBV12-4
CASSLGQHRTGELFF	TRBJ2-2	TRBV7-2
CASSLEAGGLASYNEQFF	TRBJ2-1	TRBV7-8
CASSLAAGVVDYEQYF	TRBJ2-7	TRBV7-6
CASSAGRWNTEAFF	TRBJ1-1	TRBV9
CASSFRAGNSPLHF	TRBJ1-6	TRBV12-3/TRBV12-4
CASSVEEGAGNEQFF	TRBJ2-1	TRBV9
CASRPGIAGLTDTQYF	TRBJ2-3	TRBV12-3/TRBV12-4